These 9 T cell receptor beta chains originate from one sample sequenced in a study of T cell responses to AZD1222 COVID-19 vaccine. Libraries were prepared by immunoSEQ multiplex PCR; TCRdb keeps only in-frame clonotypes and omits some of them. The repertoire holds more than 85,000 clones, with about 78% as singletons. The starting material was peripheral blood, obtained on day 0 of AZD1222 vaccination. All receptors derive from an adult in good health.

The rearrangement uses TRBV7-8 and TRBJ2-1; TRBD2 might be the D (7 bases). The CDR3 contains 17 residues. V lost 5 bases and J lost 0, with 17 bases in between. Germline CDR1 is SGHVS and CDR2 is FQNEAQ. CDR3 in amino acids: CASSLLAGADSYNEQFF. The CDR3 nucleotides read TGTGCCAGCAGCCTTCTGGCGGGGGCCGACTCCTACAATGAGCAGTTCTTC.

This chain links TRBV4-2 with TRBJ1-2; 10 bases agree with TRBD1. The CDR3 loop spans 16 amino acids. CDR1 is LGHNA and CDR2 is YNFKEQ in the germline V gene. The trim removed 3 bases at V and 5 bases at J, leaving 9 bases unmatched. The CDR3 region is CASSQDPRTGGYGYTF. The CDR3 coding sequence is TGTGCCAGCAGCCAGGATCCTCGGACAGGGGGGTATGGCTACACCTTC.

This clone has only one observation. The CDR3 nucleotides read TGTGCCAGCAGGAGCGGGTCCCTTGATACGCAGTATTTT. It yields the protein CASRSGSLDTQYF. The chain joins TRBV27 to TRBJ2-3; maybe TRBD2 (6 bases). Germline V gene lookup returns CDR1 MNHEY and CDR2 SMNVEV (reference sequence). V lost 6 bases to trimming and J lost 6 bases, with 13 bases between them. CDR3 size: 13 residues.

This clone was detected only a few times. This chain uses TRBV2 with TRBJ2-1; 14 bases fit TRBD2. Germline CDR1 SNHLY, CDR2 FYNNEI. J lost 7 bases, V lost 6 bases, and 2 bases had no gene match. The CDR3 spans 14 residues. DNA of the CDR3: TGTGCCAGCAGGGGGACTAGCGGGAGAAATGAGCAGTTCTTC. Translating gives CASRGTSGRNEQFF.

V usage is TRBV7-2 and J usage is TRBJ1-3; 7 bases line up with TRBD1. The CDR3 is 14 amino acids. From germline, CDR1 is SGHTA and CDR2 FQGNSA. V trimming: 5 bases; J trimming: 10 bases; junction bases outside the gene matches: 11. Here the CDR3 reads CASSPRQGGLTIYF. In DNA form, the CDR3 reads TGTGCCAGCAGCCCCCGACAGGGTGGCCTTACCATATATTTT. Full variable domain (rest looked up from reference TRBV7-2 and TRBJ1-3): GAGVSQSPSNKVTEKGKDVELRCDPISGHTALYWYRQSLGQGLEFLIYFQGNSAPDKSGLPSDRFSAERTGGSVSTLTIQRTQQEDSAVYLCASSPRQGGLTIYFGEGSWLTVV.

This sequence joins TRBV10-2 and TRBJ2-7; 9 positions agree with TRBD2. The CDR3 is made up of 17 amino acids. Trimming took 7 bases from V and 6 from J; bases not matched to a gene: 19. The germline V gene encodes CDR1 WSHSY and CDR2 SAAADI. CDR3 residues: CASTLTSGAEGYGEQYF. Written as DNA, the CDR3 is TGCGCCAGCACCTTGACTAGCGGAGCCGAGGGATACGGCGAGCAGTACTTC.

The chain carries TRBV5-5 and TRBJ2-3; 9 nucleotides agree with TRBD1. The V gene end was trimmed by 5 bases and the J gene end by 4 bases; junction bases not matched to a gene: 11. The germline gives CDR1 SGHKS, CDR2 YYEKEE (reference sequence). The length of the CDR3 is 16 residues. CDR3 in amino acids: CASSLTGTGLPDTQYF. The CDR3 nucleotides are TGTGCCAGCAGTCTGACCGGGACAGGGCTGCCAGATACGCAGTATTTT.

The rearrangement uses TRBV10-1 and TRBJ2-7, with D tentatively TRBD1 (5 bases). The CDR3 extends over 13 amino acids. Germline CDR1 WNHNN, CDR2 SYGVQD (reference sequence). V was pared by 0 bases and J by 6 bases, with 9 bases between. The DNA of the CDR3 is TGCGCCAGCAGTGAGTCGGCAGGGCGCGAGCAGTACTTC. Its translation is CASSESAGREQYF.

CDR3 sequence (DNA): TGCAGCGTTGAAGCGGGGGGCTCCTACGAGCAGTACTTC. It is translated as CSVEAGGSYEQYF. The genes are TRBV29-1 and TRBJ2-7, with 7 bases that match TRBD2. Germline CDR1 reads SQVTM; CDR2 reads ANQGSEA. The CDR3 is 13 residues long. Unmatched junction bases numbered 0, after V lost 1 base and J lost 0 bases.